These T cell receptor beta chains were read from a single sample in a study of T cell repertoires in cytomegalovirus infection. These receptors' targets are unknown. TCRdb reanalysed the reads using MiXCR and keeps one entry per CDR3 protein. The table has approximately 270,000 distinct CDR3 sequences, 22% seen once; the top ten hold 15% to 20%. The sequencing used cultured PBMCs, collected from culture after CMV antigen stimulation. The origin of the receptors is a human donor in good health (CMV status not recorded). Some clones in this sample may be carry-over from other donors' samples. CDR3s include the opening cysteine and the closing phenylalanine or tryptophan. A D gene is named only where the DNA matches it firmly. Size values are once, few and many counts, or a class for expanded clones, and some rows have none.

V: TRBV6-2/TRBV6-3; J: TRBJ2-7; D: -; size: few; CDR3: CASSYINPYAGEQYF; DNA: TGTGCCAGCAGTTATATCAACCCTTACGCGGGGGAGCAGTACTTC
V: TRBV12-3/TRBV12-4; J: TRBJ2-3; D: TRBD2; size: -; CDR3: CASSPGLAHTDTQYF; DNA: TGTGCCAGCAGTCCCGGACTAGCGCACACAGATACGCAGTATTTT
V: TRBV19; J: TRBJ2-7; D: -; size: -; CDR3: CASYTDCPTLYEQYF; DNA: TGTGCCAGTTATACGGACTGCCCAACCCTCTACGAGCAGTACTTC
V: TRBV7-8; J: TRBJ2-3; D: -; size: many; CDR3: CASSSSSAGTDTQYF; DNA: TGTGCCAGCAGCAGTTCTAGCGCCGGCACAGATACGCAGTATTTT
V: TRBV5-4; J: TRBJ1-1; D: TRBD1; size: many; CDR3: CASSGGQGNTEAFF; DNA: TGTGCCAGCAGCGGGGGACAGGGGAATACTGAAGCTTTCTTT
V: TRBV2; J: TRBJ2-5; D: TRBD2; size: -; CDR3: CASRTGTSGIGGEETQYF; DNA: TGTGCCAGCAGAACCGGGACTAGCGGGATTGGGGGCGAAGAGACCCAGTACTTC
V: TRBV28; J: TRBJ2-1; D: TRBD2; size: many; CDR3: CASSLFASGNNEQFF; DNA: TGTGCCAGCAGTTTATTTGCTAGCGGAAACAATGAGCAGTTCTTC
V: TRBV20-1; J: TRBJ1-1; D: -; size: few; CDR3: CSARDPPGRDRGTEAFF; DNA: TGCAGTGCTAGAGATCCCCCCGGGAGGGATAGGGGGACTGAAGCTTTCTTT
V: TRBV29-1; J: TRBJ2-5; D: -; size: -; CDR3: CSVVYEKDPPYQETQYF; DNA: TGCAGCGTCGTTTACGAAAAGGACCCGCCGTACCAAGAGACCCAGTACTTC
V: TRBV19; J: TRBJ2-7; D: TRBD1; size: many; CDR3: CASTTGTGNSYEQYF; DNA: TGTGCCAGTACCACGGGGACAGGGAATTCCTACGAGCAGTACTTC
V: TRBV11-2; J: TRBJ2-5; D: TRBD2; size: few; CDR3: CASSSGGRPGIETQYF; DNA: TGTGCCAGCAGCTCGGGCGGGAGGCCAGGGATCGAGACCCAGTACTTC
V: TRBV12-3/TRBV12-4; J: TRBJ1-5; D: -; size: few; CDR3: CASTHSGLPQHF; DNA: TGTGCCAGCACCCACTCGGGTCTTCCTCAGCATTTT
V: TRBV7-2; J: TRBJ1-2; D: TRBD1; size: many; CDR3: CASSLAGGLGYTF; DNA: TGTGCCAGCAGCTTAGCAGGGGGCCTTGGCTACACCTTC
V: TRBV24-1; J: TRBJ1-2; D: -; size: -; CDR3: CATSAGGPTGYGYTF; DNA: TGTGCCACCAGTGCGGGGGGGCCTACCGGGTATGGCTACACCTTC
V: TRBV7-2; J: TRBJ2-3; D: -; size: many; CDR3: CASSQGPGREDTQYF; DNA: TGTGCCAGCAGCCAAGGCCCGGGCAGAGAAGATACGCAGTATTTT
V: TRBV4-3; J: TRBJ2-3; D: TRBD2; size: -; CDR3: CASSPGLAVTDTQYF; DNA: TGCGCCAGCAGCCCGGGACTAGCGGTCACAGATACGCAGTATTTT
V: TRBV7-2; J: TRBJ2-3; D: TRBD2; size: many; CDR3: CASSLTSGRVSPTQYF; DNA: TGTGCCAGCAGCCTTACTAGCGGGAGGGTGAGCCCGACGCAGTATTTT
V: TRBV6-2/TRBV6-3; J: TRBJ2-1; D: -; size: -; CDR3: CAIRATTYEQFF; DNA: TGTGCCATACGGGCGACTACGTATGAGCAGTTCTTC
V: TRBV20-1; J: TRBJ2-7; D: -; size: -; CDR3: CSARVESSYEQYF; DNA: TGCAGTGCTAGAGTTGAAAGCTCCTACGAGCAGTACTTC
V: TRBV7-9; J: TRBJ1-1; D: -; size: -; CDR3: CASSSPPGMNTEAFF; DNA: TGTGCCAGCAGCTCTCCCCCCGGAATGAACACTGAAGCTTTCTTT
V: TRBV6-5; J: TRBJ1-1; D: -; size: many; CDR3: CASSYRTGYTEAFF; DNA: TGTGCCAGCAGTTACCGGACCGGATACACTGAAGCTTTCTTT